This TCR beta chain was documented in a study of OX40 agonist ivuxolimab in advanced cancers. Study-wide background: Patient treatment consisted of intravenous ivuxolimab administration every 2 weeks at 0.01 to 10 mg/kg.

The V end lost 5 bases, the J end lost 4 bases, and 6 bases lay between the germline ends. CDR1 and CDR2 from the germline V gene are MNHEY and SMNVEV (reference sequence). This CDR3 region has 11 residues. This clone was counted once. Sampled blood was obtained at baseline, cycle 4 day 1, and cycle 7 day 1. TCRdb's table, derived via immunoSEQ multiplex PCR, lists solely in-frame clones and lacks some. Altogether tens of thousands of clones are present, approximately 91% being singletons, with the ten largest covering roughly 12%. The chain has TRBV27 and TRBJ2-7; D gene ambiguous. This TCR was recovered from an adult with an advanced solid tumor such as melanoma, head and neck, liver or kidney cancer. The specimen was CD4+ or CD8+ T cells sorted from blood, collected in a trial of the OX40 agonist ivuxolimab. The chain's CDR3 is CASSQGYEQYF. The CDR3 DNA follows: TGTGCCAGCAGTCAAGGATACGAGCAGTACTTC.